What follows is one TCR beta chain and its context. The antigen remains undetermined. CDR3 size: 14 residues. V was pared by 1 base and J by 8 bases, with 11 bases between. Per germline, CDR1 SGHTA and CDR2 FQGNSA. TCRdb's copy holds only in-frame clones and misses some; the assay was immunoSEQ multiplex PCR. The sample has 100,000 or so clones, around 87% seen once. The entry originates in a study of T cell responses to AZD1222 COVID-19 vaccine. Broader study findings: Baseline serology detected seropositivity in only six or seven AZD1222 recipients. Reports indicate that nearly half of spike-specific TCRs are directed at unmutated variant regions.

This receptor was identified in an adult in good health. The chain uses TRBV7-2 and TRBJ1-4; D may be TRBD1 (5 bases). This specimen was peripheral blood, taken on day 0 of AZD1222 vaccination. The CDR3 region is CASSLGGKGEKLFF. The CDR3 bases are TGTGCCAGCAGCTTAGGGGGAAAGGGGGAAAAACTGTTTTTT.